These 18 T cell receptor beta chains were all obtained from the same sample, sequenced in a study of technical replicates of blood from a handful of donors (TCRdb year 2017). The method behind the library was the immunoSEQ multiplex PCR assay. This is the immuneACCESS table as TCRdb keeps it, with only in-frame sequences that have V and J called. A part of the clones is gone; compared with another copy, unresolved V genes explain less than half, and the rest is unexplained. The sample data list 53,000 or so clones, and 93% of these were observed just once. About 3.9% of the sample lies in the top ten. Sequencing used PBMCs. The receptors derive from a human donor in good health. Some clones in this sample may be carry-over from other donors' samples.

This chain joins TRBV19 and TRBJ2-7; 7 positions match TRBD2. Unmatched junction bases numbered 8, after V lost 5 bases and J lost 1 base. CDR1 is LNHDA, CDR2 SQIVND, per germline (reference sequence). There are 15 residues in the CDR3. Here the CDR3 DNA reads TGTGCCAGTAGTTCCAGCGGGGCTGGGTCCTACGAGCAGTACTTC. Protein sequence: CASSSSGAGSYEQYF. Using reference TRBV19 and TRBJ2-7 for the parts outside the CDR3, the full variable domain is DGGITQSPKYLFRKEGQNVTLSCEQNLNHDAMYWYRQDPGQGLRLIYYSQIVNDFQKGDIAEGYSVSREKKESFPLTVTSAQKNPTAFYLCASSSSGAGSYEQYFGPGTRLTVT.

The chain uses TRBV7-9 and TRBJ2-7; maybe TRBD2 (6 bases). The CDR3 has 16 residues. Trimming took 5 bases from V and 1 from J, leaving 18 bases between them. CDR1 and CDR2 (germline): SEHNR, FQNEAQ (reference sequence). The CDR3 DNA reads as TGTGCCAGCAGCGGTGCTGGAGGAGGGCCTTCCTACGAGCAGTACTTC. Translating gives CASSGAGGGPSYEQYF.

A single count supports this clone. The CDR3, as DNA: TGTGCCAGCAGCCTCACAGACAGGGGCGGACAGCCCCAGCATTTT. Its translation is CASSLTDRGGQPQHF. The rearrangement links TRBV11-2 to TRBJ1-5, with 8 bases fitting TRBD1. CDR1 and CDR2 (germline): SGHAT, FQNNGV. J was trimmed by 7 bases and V by 5 bases; bases with no gene match: 10. The CDR3 contains 15 residues.

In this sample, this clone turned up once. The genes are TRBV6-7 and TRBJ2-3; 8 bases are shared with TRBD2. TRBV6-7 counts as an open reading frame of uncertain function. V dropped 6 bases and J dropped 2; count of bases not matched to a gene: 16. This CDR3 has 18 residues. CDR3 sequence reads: CASRPPSSSGEATDTQYF. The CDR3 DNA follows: TGTGCCAGCAGACCCCCATCCAGTAGCGGGGAGGCCACAGATACGCAGTATTTT.

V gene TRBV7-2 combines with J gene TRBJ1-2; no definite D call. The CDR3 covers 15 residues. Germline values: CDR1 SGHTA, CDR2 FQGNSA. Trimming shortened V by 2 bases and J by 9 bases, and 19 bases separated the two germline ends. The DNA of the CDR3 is TGTGCCAGCAGCTTAAGTACCAGCGGATCGAAAAGCTACACCTTC. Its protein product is CASSLSTSGSKSYTF.

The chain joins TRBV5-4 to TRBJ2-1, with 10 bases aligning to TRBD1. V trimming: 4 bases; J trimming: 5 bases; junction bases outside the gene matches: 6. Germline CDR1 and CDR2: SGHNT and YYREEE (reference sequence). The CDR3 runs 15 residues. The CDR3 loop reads CASSRRGQGNNEQFF. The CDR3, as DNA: TGTGCCAGCAGCCGCCGGGGACAGGGGAACAATGAGCAGTTCTTC.

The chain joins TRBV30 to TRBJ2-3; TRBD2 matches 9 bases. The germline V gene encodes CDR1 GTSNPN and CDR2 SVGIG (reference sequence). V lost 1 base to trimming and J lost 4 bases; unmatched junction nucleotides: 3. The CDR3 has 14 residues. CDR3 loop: CAWSDTSGSDTQYF. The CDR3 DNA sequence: TGTGCCTGGAGTGACACTAGCGGGTCAGATACGCAGTATTTT. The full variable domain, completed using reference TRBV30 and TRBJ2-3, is SQTIHQWPATLVQPVGSPLSLECTVEGTSNPNLYWYRQAAGRGLQLLFYSVGIGQISSEVPQNLSASRPQDRQFILSSKKLLLSDSGFYLCAWSDTSGSDTQYFGPGTRLTVL.

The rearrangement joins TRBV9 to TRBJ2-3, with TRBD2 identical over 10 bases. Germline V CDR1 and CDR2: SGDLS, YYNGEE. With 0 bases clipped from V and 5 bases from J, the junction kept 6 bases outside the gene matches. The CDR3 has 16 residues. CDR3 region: CASSVGASGGRDTQYF. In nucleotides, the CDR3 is TGTGCCAGCAGCGTAGGTGCTAGCGGGGGAAGAGATACGCAGTATTTT.

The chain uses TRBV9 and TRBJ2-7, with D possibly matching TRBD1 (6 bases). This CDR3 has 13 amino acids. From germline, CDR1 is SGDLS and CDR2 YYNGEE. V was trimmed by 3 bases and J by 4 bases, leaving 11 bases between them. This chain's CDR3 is CASSAGTTYEQYF. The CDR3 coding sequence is TGTGCCAGCAGCGCCGGGACAACGTACGAGCAGTACTTC.

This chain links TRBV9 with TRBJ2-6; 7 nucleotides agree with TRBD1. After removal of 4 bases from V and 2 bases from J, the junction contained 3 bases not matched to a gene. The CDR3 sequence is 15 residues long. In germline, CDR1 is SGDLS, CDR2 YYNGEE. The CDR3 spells CASSLTGAGANVLTF. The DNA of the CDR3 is TGTGCCAGCAGCCTTACAGGGGCTGGGGCCAACGTCCTGACTTTC.

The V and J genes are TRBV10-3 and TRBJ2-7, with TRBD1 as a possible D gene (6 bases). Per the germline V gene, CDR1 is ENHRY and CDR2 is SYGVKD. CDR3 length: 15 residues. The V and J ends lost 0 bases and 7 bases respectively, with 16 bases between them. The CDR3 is CAISESVRQVGEQYF. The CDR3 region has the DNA TGTGCCATCAGTGAGTCGGTGAGACAGGTGGGAGAGCAGTACTTC.

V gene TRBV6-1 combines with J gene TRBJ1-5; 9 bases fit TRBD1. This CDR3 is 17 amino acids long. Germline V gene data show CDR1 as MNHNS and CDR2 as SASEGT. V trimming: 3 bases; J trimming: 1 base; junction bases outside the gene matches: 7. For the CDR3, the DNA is TGTGCCAGCAGTGACCCACAGGGGGCGTACAGCAATCAGCCCCAGCATTTT. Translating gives CASSDPQGAYSNQPQHF.

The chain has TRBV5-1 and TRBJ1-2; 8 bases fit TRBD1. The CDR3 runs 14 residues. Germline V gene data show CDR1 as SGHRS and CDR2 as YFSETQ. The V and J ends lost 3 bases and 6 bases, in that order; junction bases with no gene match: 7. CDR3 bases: TGCGCCAGCAGCTCCGTTGACAGGGGAGATGGCTACACCTTC. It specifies CASSSVDRGDGYTF.

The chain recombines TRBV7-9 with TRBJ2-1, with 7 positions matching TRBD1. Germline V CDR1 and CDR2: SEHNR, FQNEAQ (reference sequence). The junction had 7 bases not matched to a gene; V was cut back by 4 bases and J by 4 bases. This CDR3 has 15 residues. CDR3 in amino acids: CASSSDDRDYNEQFF. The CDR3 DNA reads TGTGCCAGCAGCTCCGACGACAGGGATTACAATGAGCAGTTCTTC.

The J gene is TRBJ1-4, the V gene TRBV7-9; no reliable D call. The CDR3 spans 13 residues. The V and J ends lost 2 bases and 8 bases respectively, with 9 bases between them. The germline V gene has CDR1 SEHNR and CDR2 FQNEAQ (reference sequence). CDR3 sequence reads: CASSLLRQEKLFF. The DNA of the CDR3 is TGTGCCAGCAGCTTATTGCGACAAGAAAAACTGTTTTTT. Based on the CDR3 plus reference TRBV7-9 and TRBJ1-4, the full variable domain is DTGVSQNPRHKITKRGQNVTFRCDPISEHNRLYWYRQTLGQGPEFLTYFQNEAQLEKSRLLSDRFSAERPKGSFSTLEIQRTEQGDSAMYLCASSLLRQEKLFFGSGTQLSVL.

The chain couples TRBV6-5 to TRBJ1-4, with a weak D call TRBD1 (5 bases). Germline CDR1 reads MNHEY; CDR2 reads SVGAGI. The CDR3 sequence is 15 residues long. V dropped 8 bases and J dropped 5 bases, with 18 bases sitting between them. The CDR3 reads CASGRRGSTNEKLFF. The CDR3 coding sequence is TGTGCCAGCGGAAGGAGGGGCAGCACGAATGAAAAACTGTTTTTT.

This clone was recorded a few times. The CDR3 region is CASSQRENTEAFF. The CDR3 DNA reads as TGTGCCAGCTCACAGAGGGAGAACACTGAAGCTTTCTTT. V gene TRBV18 combines with J gene TRBJ1-1; no firm D call. Germline values: CDR1 KGHSH, CDR2 LQKENI. The CDR3 length is 13 residues. V gave up 4 bases and J gave up 1 base, with 7 bases separating them.

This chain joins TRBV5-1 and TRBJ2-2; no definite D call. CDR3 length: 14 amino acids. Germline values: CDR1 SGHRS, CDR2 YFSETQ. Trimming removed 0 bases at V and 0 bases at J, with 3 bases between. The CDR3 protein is CASSLAANTGELFF. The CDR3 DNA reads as TGCGCCAGCAGCTTGGCCGCGAACACCGGGGAGCTGTTTTTT.